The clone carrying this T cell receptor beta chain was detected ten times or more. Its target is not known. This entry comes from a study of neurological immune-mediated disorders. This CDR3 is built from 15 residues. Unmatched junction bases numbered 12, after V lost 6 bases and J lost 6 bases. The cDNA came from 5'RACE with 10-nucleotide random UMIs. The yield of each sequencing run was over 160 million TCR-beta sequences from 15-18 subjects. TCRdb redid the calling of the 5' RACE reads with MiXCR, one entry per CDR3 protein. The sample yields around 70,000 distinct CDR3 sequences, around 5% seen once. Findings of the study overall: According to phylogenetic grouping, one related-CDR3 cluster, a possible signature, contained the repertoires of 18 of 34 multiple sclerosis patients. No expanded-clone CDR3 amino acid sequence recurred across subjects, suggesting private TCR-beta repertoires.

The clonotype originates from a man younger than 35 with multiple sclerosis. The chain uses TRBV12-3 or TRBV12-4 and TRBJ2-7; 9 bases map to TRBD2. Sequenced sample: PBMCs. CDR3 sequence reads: CASSPVAGGLGEQYF. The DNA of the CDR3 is TGTGCCAGCAGCCCCGTCGCGGGAGGGCTCGGCGAGCAGTACTTC.